Shown below are 25 T cell receptor beta chains from a single sample sequenced in a study of T cell repertoires in cytomegalovirus infection. TCRdb reprocessed the reads with MiXCR, giving one entry per CDR3 protein. The sample carries more than 400,000 distinct CDR3 sequences, approximately 25% recorded once. The specimen was PBMCs. These receptors were taken from a human donor in good health (CMV status not recorded). Some clones in this sample may be carry-over from other donors' samples.

This clonotype was seen only once. The chain combines TRBV18 with TRBJ1-1; D gene unclear. The CDR3 extends over 14 amino acids. V lost 0 bases to trimming and J lost 1 base, with 6 bases between them. The germline V gene has CDR1 KGHSH and CDR2 LQKENI. CDR3 DNA sequence: TGTGCCAGCTCACCACCAACTAGGAACACTGAAGCTTTCTTT. Its translation: CASSPPTRNTEAFF.

This sequence joins TRBV20-1 and TRBJ1-4; D is perhaps TRBD1 (6 bases). This CDR3 has 13 residues. Trimming took 5 bases from V and 5 from J, leaving 12 bases between them. The germline CDR1 and CDR2 sequences are DFQATT and SNEGSKA (reference sequence). The CDR3 sequence is CSAPDRRNEKLFF. The DNA of the CDR3 is TGCAGTGCTCCTGACAGGCGGAATGAAAAACTGTTTTTT.

The chain joins TRBV7-9 to TRBJ2-1; tentative D call: TRBD2 (6 bases). V lost 8 bases to trimming and J lost 3 bases, with 23 bases between them. In germline, CDR1 is SEHNR, CDR2 FQNEAQ (reference sequence). The CDR3 extends over 17 amino acids. The CDR3 DNA follows: TGTGCCAGCGAGGAGGAGGCGGGACCGAATCTCTACAATGAGCAGTTCTTC. Translating gives CASEEEAGPNLYNEQFF. The entire variable domain, with the rest obtained from reference TRBV7-9 and TRBJ2-1, is as follows: DTGVSQNPRHKITKRGQNVTFRCDPISEHNRLYWYRQTLGQGPEFLTYFQNEAQLEKSRLLSDRFSAERPKGSFSTLEIQRTEQGDSAMYLCASEEEAGPNLYNEQFFGPGTRLTVL.

This clonotype occurred once. This CDR3 reads CSARAQGLAGARGEQFF. CDR3 coding DNA: TGCAGTGCTAGAGCGCAGGGACTAGCGGGAGCAAGGGGGGAGCAGTTCTTC. V gene TRBV20-1 combines with J gene TRBJ2-1, with TRBD2 matching over 14 bases. Germline values: CDR1 DFQATT, CDR2 SNEGSKA (reference sequence). With 1 base clipped from V and 10 bases from J, the junction kept 12 bases outside the gene matches. The CDR3 totals 17 residues.

This clonotype was observed a few times. The gene calls are TRBV6-2 or TRBV6-3 and TRBJ2-7, with D perhaps given as TRBD1 or TRBD2 (5 bases each). The CDR3 is 15 residues long. The germline CDR1 and CDR2 sequences are MNHEY and SVGEGT. V lost 0 bases, J lost 0 bases, and 9 bases lay in between. CDR3 protein: CASSYSRGVSYEQYF. As DNA, the CDR3 is TGTGCCAGCAGTTACTCGAGGGGAGTCTCCTACGAGCAGTACTTC.

This clonotype was observed a handful of times. The chain carries TRBV6-2 or TRBV6-3 and TRBJ2-1, with 9 bases aligning to TRBD2. With V trimmed by 8 bases and J by 6 bases, 8 bases remained unmatched. CDR1 and CDR2 from the germline V gene are MNHEY and SVGEGT. The CDR3 extends over 14 amino acids. CDR3 region: CASDSGRSVNEQFF. CDR3 DNA sequence: TGTGCCAGCGATAGCGGGAGAAGTGTCAATGAGCAGTTCTTC.

This sequence joins TRBV15 and TRBJ2-1; TRBD1 matches 7 bases. The length of the CDR3 is 15 residues. The J segment lost 6 bases and the V segment lost 2 bases, leaving 7 bases of the junction unmatched. Germline lookup yields CDR1 LNHNV and CDR2 YYDKDF (reference sequence). CDR3 sequence: CATSRTGTAGNEQFF. CDR3 nucleotides: TGTGCCACCAGCAGAACAGGGACAGCCGGCAATGAGCAGTTCTTC. The complete variable domain, with remaining parts taken from reference TRBV15 and TRBJ2-1, reads DAMVIQNPRYQVTQFGKPVTLSCSQTLNHNVMYWYQQKSSQAPKLLFHYYDKDFNNEADTPDNFQSRRPNTSFCFLDIRSPGLGDTAMYLCATSRTGTAGNEQFFGPGTRLTVL.

Here the CDR3 reads CASTPSLRNTIYF. The CDR3 nucleotides read TGTGCCAGTACCCCTTCTTTGAGAAACACCATATATTTT. The chain links TRBV19 to TRBJ1-3; D is ambiguous. This CDR3 has 13 amino acids. Trimming left V 7 bases short and J 5 bases short, with 12 bases between. Germline CDR1 reads LNHDA; CDR2 reads SQIVND (reference sequence).

This clonotype occurred a few times. The chain joins TRBV24-1 to TRBJ2-5; possible D gene TRBD1, 5 bases. Germline V gene sequence: CDR1 KGHDR, CDR2 SFDVKD. Trimming removed 3 bases from V and 2 bases from J, with 21 bases in between. The CDR3 is 18 residues long. This CDR3 is CATSDPTLDEGVQETQYF. In DNA, the CDR3 is TGTGCCACCAGTGATCCTACCTTGGACGAAGGGGTACAAGAGACCCAGTACTTC.

This clonotype appeared a single time. The rearrangement uses TRBV7-6 and TRBJ1-2; D unresolved. In germline, CDR1 is SGHVS, CDR2 FNYEAQ. The V end lost 2 bases, the J end lost 5 bases, and 12 bases lay between the germline ends. The CDR3 is made up of 14 amino acids. The CDR3 sequence is CASSLSGYSYGYTF. CDR3 in DNA: TGTGCCAGCAGCTTATCTGGTTACAGTTATGGCTACACCTTC.

This clonotype was seen a handful of times. V and J are TRBV12-3 or TRBV12-4 and TRBJ2-1, with a possible D match to TRBD1 (6 bases). The CDR3 loop spans 13 amino acids. V was cut by 7 bases and J by 5 bases, with 12 bases left in between. The CDR3 coding sequence is TGTGCCAGCACCCCGGACAGAAACAATGAGCAGTTCTTC. It codes for CASTPDRNNEQFF.

The chain couples TRBV5-5 to TRBJ2-1, with 11 nucleotides matching TRBD2. Germline lookup yields CDR1 SGHKS and CDR2 YYEKEE (reference sequence). CDR3 length equals 16 residues. V shed 1 base, J shed 4 bases, and the junction held 4 bases outside the gene matches. The CDR3 protein is CASSLRASGGYNEQFF. In nucleotides, the CDR3 is TGTGCCAGCAGCTTGAGGGCTAGCGGGGGGTACAATGAGCAGTTCTTC.

V is TRBV7-9 and J is TRBJ1-1; the D is unclear. Trimming shortened V by 1 base and J by 7 bases, and 10 bases separated the two germline ends. Germline V gene sequence: CDR1 SEHNR, CDR2 FQNEAQ (reference sequence). This CDR3 spans 13 amino acids. CDR3 DNA sequence: TGTGCCAGCAGCTTAGAATCGTCTATTGAAGCTTTCTTT. The encoded protein is CASSLESSIEAFF.

J is TRBJ2-7 and V is TRBV28, with 8 bases matching TRBD2. The CDR3 covers 13 residues. Germline CDR1 is MDHEN and CDR2 is SYDVKM. After removal of 6 bases from V and 4 bases from J, the junction contained 5 bases not matched to a gene. This chain's CDR3 is CASRNSGGYEQYF. CDR3 DNA: TGTGCCAGCAGGAACAGCGGGGGATACGAGCAGTACTTC.

This clonotype was seen a handful of times. The V call is TRBV12-3 or TRBV12-4, the J call TRBJ2-4; the D gene is possibly TRBD2 (5 bases). The CDR3 has 16 residues. Trimming took 2 bases from V and 1 from J, leaving 12 bases between them. CDR3 sequence: CASSLNLPGAKNIQYF. The CDR3 nucleotides are TGTGCCAGCAGTTTAAACCTGCCGGGGGCCAAAAACATTCAGTACTTC.

This clonotype was detected only a few times. CDR3 sequence: CAISPATSGWTDTQYF. The CDR3 nucleotides are TGTGCCATCAGTCCAGCGACTAGCGGGTGGACAGATACGCAGTATTTT. The rearrangement links TRBV10-3 to TRBJ2-3; 10 positions agree with TRBD2. CDR1 ENHRY and CDR2 SYGVKD come from the germline V gene. The length of the CDR3 is 16 residues. V was clipped by 5 bases and J by 3 bases; unmatched bases: 8.

This clonotype was seen a few times. The chain is built from TRBV7-9 and TRBJ2-4, with D tentatively TRBD2 (5 bases). Trimming stripped 4 bases from V and 0 bases from J, with 16 bases between. This CDR3 is 17 amino acids long. Germline CDR1 reads SEHNR; CDR2 reads FQNEAQ (reference sequence). The CDR3 is CASSSPDVGRAKNIQYF. The CDR3 nucleotides are TGTGCCAGCAGCTCTCCGGACGTTGGGAGAGCCAAAAACATTCAGTACTTC.

The genes are TRBV19 and TRBJ1-4; 10 bases fit TRBD1. V shed 9 bases and J 7 bases; nucleotides not matched to a gene: 8. The germline V gene has CDR1 LNHDA and CDR2 SQIVND (reference sequence). This CDR3 has 14 amino acids. DNA of the CDR3: TGTGCCAGCGCCTCGGACAGGGGGGGTGAAAAACTGTTTTTT. Translation: CASASDRGGEKLFF.

This clonotype has a handful of counts. This chain connects TRBV12-3 or TRBV12-4 to TRBJ1-2, with 8 bases matching TRBD1. Germline trimming cut 6 bases from V and 5 bases from J; bases unmatched to any gene: 8. The CDR3 length is 14 residues. Here the CDR3 reads CASRSSGGLYGYTF. CDR3 DNA sequence: TGTGCCAGCAGGTCGTCAGGGGGCTTATATGGCTACACCTTC.

This clonotype appeared once. The chain recombines TRBV29-1 with TRBJ2-5; TRBD1 agrees at 10 bases. This CDR3 has 13 amino acids. CDR1 and CDR2 (germline): SQVTM, ANQGSEA. V shed 7 bases, J shed 5 bases, and the junction held 7 bases outside the gene matches. Here the CDR3 DNA reads TGCAGCGGGGAGACAGGGGGCTTTGAGACCCAGTACTTC. It is translated as CSGETGGFETQYF.

This clonotype appeared many times. The chain has TRBV7-2 and TRBJ1-2; unclear D gene. The CDR3 length is 16 residues. Germline-derived CDR1 and CDR2 are SGHTA and FQGNSA. Between the trimmed V and J ends, which lost 5 bases and 6 bases, there was a span of 22 bases. The CDR3, as DNA: TGTGCCAGCAGCATAAGAGAACTACGACAAGGGCATGGCTACACCTTC. Protein sequence: CASSIRELRQGHGYTF.

V is TRBV27 and J is TRBJ1-4; perhaps TRBD1 as D (6 bases). The CDR3 length is 16 residues. V was clipped by 3 bases and J by 5 bases, with 16 bases between them. The germline gives CDR1 MNHEY, CDR2 SMNVEV (reference sequence). The CDR3 DNA reads as TGTGCCAGCAGTTTTGGGCTGGGGGGGCAGAATGAAAAACTGTTTTTT. Its translation: CASSFGLGGQNEKLFF.

This clonotype was recorded a few times. V is TRBV7-9 and J is TRBJ2-5; 11 bases are a match to TRBD2. In germline, CDR1 is SEHNR, CDR2 FQNEAQ (reference sequence). This CDR3 has 14 residues. Trimming took 4 bases from V and 3 from J; bases not matched to a gene: 1. The CDR3 region has the DNA TGTGCCAGCAGCTATAGCGGGAGGGAAGAGACCCAGTACTTC. Amino acid sequence: CASSYSGREETQYF.

With respect to this clonotype: Given a much more abundant clone one base away, this may be a read error. The V and J genes are TRBV7-3 and TRBJ1-2; D possibly corresponds to TRBD1 (5 bases). Germline V gives CDR1 SGHTA, CDR2 FQGTGA. There are 13 residues in the CDR3. CDR3 nucleotide sequence: TGTGCCAGCAGCTGGGGACCTAACCATGGCTACACCTTC. Amino acid sequence: CASSWGPNHGYTF.

This clonotype was observed at least ten times. The V and J genes are TRBV7-2 and TRBJ2-1, with D possibly matching TRBD2 (5 bases). This CDR3 contains 13 residues. The germline V and J ends were trimmed by 4 bases and 10 bases, with 14 bases remaining between them. CDR1 and CDR2 (germline): SGHTA, FQGNSA. The CDR3 sequence: CASSSPIGGEQFF. The DNA for the CDR3 is TGTGCCAGCAGCTCACCTATTGGAGGCGAGCAGTTCTTC.